Each of the 9 T cell receptor beta chains below was sequenced from the same sample in a study of T cell responses to AZD1222 COVID-19 vaccine (dated by TCRdb to about 2021). The time point label, read with the paper, signifies: baseline before first vaccination. The library was made by the immunoSEQ multiplex PCR assay. TCRdb obtained this table from immuneACCESS and retained in-frame rearrangements with V and J assigned. These tables miss some clones; where compared with another copy, unresolved V genes account for less than half of the shortfall, and the remainder is unexplained. The sample includes tens of thousands of clones, with under 90% observed a single time. About 9.4% of the sample is taken by the ten largest. The input for sequencing was peripheral blood, taken on day 0 of AZD1222 vaccination. The receptors originated from an adult in good health.

The V and J genes are TRBV24-1 and TRBJ2-6; unclear D gene. The CDR3 is 14 residues long. Germline loops: CDR1 KGHDR, CDR2 SFDVKD. CDR3 in DNA: TGTGCGGACCTCCTTAGCTCTGGGGCCAACGTCCTGACTTTC. As protein: CADLLSSGANVLTF.

The V and J genes are TRBV10-1 and TRBJ2-7, with TRBD1 matching over 9 bases. The CDR3 has 15 residues. V shed 2 bases, J shed 3 bases, and the junction held 5 bases outside the gene matches. Germline V gene data show CDR1 as WNHNN and CDR2 as SYGVQD (reference sequence). The CDR3 sequence is CASSEGTGRLYEQYF. CDR3 nucleotides: TGCGCCAGCAGTGAGGGGACAGGGCGGCTCTACGAGCAGTACTTC.

The chain's CDR3 is CASSQETRGTEAFF. In DNA, the CDR3 is TGCGCCAGCAGCCAAGAAACCAGGGGGACTGAAGCTTTCTTT. This chain links TRBV4-1 with TRBJ1-1, with 7 nucleotides matching TRBD1. This CDR3 has 14 residues. V was pared by 0 bases and J by 5 bases, with 3 bases of the junction left unmatched. The germline V gene encodes CDR1 MGHRA and CDR2 YSYEKL.

This sequence joins TRBV6-5 and TRBJ1-1; TRBD1 matches 7 bases. Germline CDR1 reads MNHEY; CDR2 reads SVGAGI. J lost 0 bases, V lost 2 bases, and 6 bases had no gene match. The CDR3 length is 16 residues. The CDR3 loop reads CASSYIPTGMNTEAFF. CDR3 in DNA: TGTGCCAGCAGTTACATCCCGACAGGGATGAACACTGAAGCTTTCTTT.

The rearrangement links TRBV11-2 to TRBJ2-2, with 9 bases identical to TRBD1. Germline assignment: CDR1 SGHAT and CDR2 FQNNGV. There are 14 residues in the CDR3. V lost 6 bases to trimming and J lost 3 bases; unmatched junction nucleotides: 2. CDR3 amino acids: CASRDRGYTGELFF. The CDR3 DNA is TGTGCCAGCAGGGACAGGGGATACACCGGGGAGCTGTTTTTT.

J is TRBJ2-7 and V is TRBV6-5; D tentatively fits TRBD1 or TRBD2 (6 bases each). V lost 6 bases and J 4 bases, leaving 19 bases between the germline ends. In germline, CDR1 is MNHEY, CDR2 SVGAGI. The CDR3 extends over 15 amino acids. This CDR3 is CASRLTEGGGYEQYF. In nucleotides, the CDR3 is TGTGCCAGCAGACTCACGGAGGGGGGCGGGTACGAGCAGTACTTC.

The chain couples TRBV7-8 to TRBJ1-2, with a weak D call TRBD1 (5 bases). Trimming cost V 0 bases and J 3 bases, with 11 bases left between them. Germline values: CDR1 SGHVS, CDR2 FQNEAQ. The CDR3 is 15 amino acids. In DNA, the CDR3 is TGTGCCAGCAGCTTAGCGACAGCTATTGACTATGGCTACACCTTC. Encoded protein: CASSLATAIDYGYTF. Looking up the rest from reference TRBV7-8 and TRBJ1-2 gives the full variable domain: GAGVSQSPRYKVAKRGQDVALRCDPISGHVSLFWYQQALGQGPEFLTYFQNEAQLDKSGLPSDRFFAERPEGSVSTLKIQRTQQEDSAVYLCASSLATAIDYGYTFGSGTRLTVV.

The CDR3 region is CAWSVNLSYGYTF. The CDR3 nucleotides read TGTGCCTGGAGTGTAAATCTCAGTTATGGCTACACCTTC. V and J are TRBV30 and TRBJ1-2; D gene unclear. Trimming pared 0 bases from V and 5 bases from J, leaving 10 bases between. The length of the CDR3 is 13 residues. Germline values: CDR1 GTSNPN, CDR2 SVGIG (reference sequence).

The chain couples TRBV5-4 to TRBJ2-1; TRBD2 is a possible D gene (6 bases). V was pared by 4 bases and J by 12 bases, with 29 bases between. The CDR3 loop spans 17 amino acids. Germline-derived CDR1 and CDR2 are SGHNT and YYREEE (reference sequence). The CDR3 region is CASSLVGGTYRELGQFF. CDR3 bases: TGTGCCAGCAGCCTTGTCGGCGGGACTTACCGGGAACTCGGGCAGTTCTTC.